Each of the 16 T cell receptor beta chains below was sequenced from the same sample in a study of shared clonotypes between healthy human individuals. The protocol was immunoSEQ multiplex PCR, while the TCRdb copy is restricted to in-frame clones and leaves out a portion. The profile shows roughly 2.2 million clones, around 92% of them singletons. The sequenced sample consisted of naive CD4+ T cells from PBMCs. The subset here: CD45RA+ positively selected. These receptors came from a man aged 18 to 29 in good health. Some clones in this sample may be carry-over from other donors' samples.

The chain is built from TRBV5-1 and TRBJ2-1; D is unresolved. Germline V lookup: CDR1 SGHRS, CDR2 YFSETQ. This CDR3 has 11 amino acids. V gave up 4 bases and J gave up 3 bases, with 2 bases separating them. CDR3 DNA sequence: TGCGCCAGCAGCGACTACAATGAGCAGTTCTTC. Its protein is CASSDYNEQFF.

This chain uses TRBV5-1 with TRBJ2-7; perhaps TRBD2 as D (5 bases). The CDR3 has 15 amino acids. V was cut by 0 bases and J by 2 bases, with 12 bases left in between. The germline V gene has CDR1 SGHRS and CDR2 YFSETQ. CDR3 coding DNA: TGCGCCAGCAGCTTGGCAGCGGAGAGGGCCTACGAGCAGTACTTC. It yields the protein CASSLAAERAYEQYF.

This clone was detected once. V gene TRBV4-1 combines with J gene TRBJ2-1, with no clear D. The ends were cut back, 2 bases at V and 1 base at J, with 12 bases in the middle. Germline CDR1 reads MGHRA; CDR2 reads YSYEKL. CDR3 length: 16 residues. The CDR3 loop is CASSQPGRKSYNEQFF. The CDR3 region has the DNA TGCGCCAGCAGCCAACCAGGACGGAAATCCTACAATGAGCAGTTCTTC.

The chain uses TRBV19 and TRBJ2-3; D unclear. This CDR3 contains 14 residues. Trimming stripped 3 bases from V and 4 bases from J, with 11 bases between. Per germline, CDR1 LNHDA and CDR2 SQIVND (reference sequence). CDR3 nucleotide sequence: TGTGCCAGTAGTATGGCTCGTAACCCAGATACGCAGTATTTT. It yields the protein CASSMARNPDTQYF.

The chain links TRBV11-2 to TRBJ2-7, with D possibly being TRBD2 (6 bases). CDR3 length: 15 amino acids. The V gene lost 6 bases and the J gene lost 2 bases, with 17 bases spanning the gap. Germline values: CDR1 SGHAT, CDR2 FQNNGV. The CDR3 coding sequence is TGTGCCAGCAGTGAAGGTCCAGCGGGCCCCTACGAGCAGTACTTC. This sequence encodes CASSEGPAGPYEQYF.

V is TRBV7-2 and J is TRBJ2-1; TRBD2 matches 8 bases. The CDR3 spans 14 residues. In germline, CDR1 is SGHTA, CDR2 FQGNSA. J was trimmed by 10 bases and V by 4 bases; bases with no gene match: 9. Written as DNA, the CDR3 is TGTGCCAGCAGCTGGACTAGCACCTCCCCGGAGCAGTTCTTC. This sequence encodes CASSWTSTSPEQFF. Based on the CDR3 plus reference TRBV7-2 and TRBJ2-1, the full variable domain is GAGVSQSPSNKVTEKGKDVELRCDPISGHTALYWYRQSLGQGLEFLIYFQGNSAPDKSGLPSDRFSAERTGGSVSTLTIQRTQQEDSAVYLCASSWTSTSPEQFFGPGTRLTVL.

This clone was seen only once. The V call is TRBV27, the J call TRBJ2-7, with 9 bases that match TRBD1. The V gene's germline CDR1 is MNHEY and CDR2 SMNVEV (reference sequence). The CDR3 consists of 14 residues. Trimming cost V 5 bases and J 5 bases; bases outside gene matches: 7. The CDR3 DNA sequence: TGTGCCAGCAGTAAGGACAGGGGAAGGGACGAGCAGTACTTC. It codes for CASSKDRGRDEQYF.

This clone has only one observation. This chain links TRBV5-6 with TRBJ1-2; possible D gene TRBD1, 6 bases. V lost 5 bases, J lost 3 bases, and 14 bases lay in between. Germline V gives CDR1 SGHDT, CDR2 YYEEEE. This CDR3 is 14 amino acids long. Written as DNA, the CDR3 is TGTGCCAGCAGTCCCGACAGGACTCACTATGGCTACACCTTC. Translated: CASSPDRTHYGYTF.

This clone was detected once. This chain connects TRBV28 to TRBJ1-5; 10 bases match TRBD1. Germline loops: CDR1 MDHEN, CDR2 SYDVKM. The CDR3 covers 16 residues. Trimming took 1 base from V and 2 from J; bases not matched to a gene: 2. The CDR3 sequence is CASSLLTGGGNQPQHF. In nucleotides, the CDR3 is TGTGCCAGCAGTTTATTGACAGGGGGCGGCAATCAGCCCCAGCATTTT.

V and J are TRBV5-1 and TRBJ2-2; no reliable D call. Germline values: CDR1 SGHRS, CDR2 YFSETQ. The CDR3 extends over 14 amino acids. V shed 1 base and J shed 5 bases, with 9 bases lying between them. DNA of the CDR3: TGCGCCAGCAGCTTGTTCGCAGAGACCGGGGAGCTGTTTTTT. Translated, it gives CASSLFAETGELFF.

The V and J genes are TRBV6-1 and TRBJ2-1; 13 nucleotides agree with TRBD2. CDR1 and CDR2 from the germline V gene are MNHNS and SASEGT. The CDR3 spans 15 residues. J gave up 7 bases and V 6 bases, and 6 bases lay outside the gene matches. The CDR3 DNA follows: TGTGCCAGCAGAGCCGGGACTAGCGGGAATAATGAGCAGTTCTTC. Its protein product is CASRAGTSGNNEQFF.

The chain links TRBV9 to TRBJ2-7; 8 nucleotides agree with TRBD2. J was trimmed by 3 bases and V by 7 bases; bases with no gene match: 9. The CDR3 contains 14 residues. Germline V gives CDR1 SGDLS, CDR2 YYNGEE. This CDR3 is CASGSAREGYEQYF. CDR3 in DNA: TGTGCCAGCGGCTCAGCTCGGGAGGGCTACGAGCAGTACTTC.

The V and J genes are TRBV27 and TRBJ2-5; 16 positions agree with TRBD2. The CDR3 length is 17 residues. Germline CDR1 and CDR2: MNHEY and SMNVEV (reference sequence). V lost 5 bases, J lost 5 bases, and 8 bases stayed unmatched. CDR3 residues: CASSPGTSGRAMETQYF. The CDR3 DNA follows: TGTGCCAGCAGTCCCGGGACTAGCGGGAGGGCCATGGAGACCCAGTACTTC.

The chain is built from TRBV9 and TRBJ2-3; 7 bases map to TRBD1. V gave up 0 bases and J gave up 1 base; unmatched junction bases: 5. This CDR3 region has 16 residues. Looked up from germline, CDR1 is SGDLS and CDR2 is YYNGEE. The chain's CDR3 is CASSVDGQAGTDTQYF. In DNA, the CDR3 is TGTGCCAGCAGCGTAGACGGACAGGCTGGCACAGATACGCAGTATTTT.

The CDR3, as DNA: TGTGCCAGCAGTGGGACAGCTGGGAGGACCCTCCACTTT. Translated: CASSGTAGRTLHF. The chain uses TRBV11-1 and TRBJ1-6; 7 bases map to TRBD1. The CDR3 loop spans 13 amino acids. Trimming removed 6 bases from V and 14 bases from J; junction bases left unmatched: 10. The germline gives CDR1 SGHAT, CDR2 FQDESV (reference sequence).

CDR3 sequence reads: CASSSHRQGQAKLFF. DNA of the CDR3: TGTGCCAGCAGTTCCCACCGACAGGGTCAGGCAAAGCTGTTTTTT. The rearrangement joins TRBV28 to TRBJ2-2; TRBD1 matches 7 bases. The germline gives CDR1 MDHEN, CDR2 SYDVKM. V shed 4 bases and J 12 bases; nucleotides not matched to a gene: 14. This CDR3 has 15 residues.